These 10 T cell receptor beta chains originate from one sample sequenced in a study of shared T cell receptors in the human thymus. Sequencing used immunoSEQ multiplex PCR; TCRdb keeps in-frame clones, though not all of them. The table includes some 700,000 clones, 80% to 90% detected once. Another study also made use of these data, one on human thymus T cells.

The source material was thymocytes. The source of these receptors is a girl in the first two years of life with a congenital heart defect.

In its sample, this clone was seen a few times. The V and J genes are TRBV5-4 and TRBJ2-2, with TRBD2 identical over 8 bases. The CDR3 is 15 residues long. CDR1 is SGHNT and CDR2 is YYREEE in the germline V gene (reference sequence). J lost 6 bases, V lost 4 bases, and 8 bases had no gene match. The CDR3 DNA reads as TGTGCCAGCAGCGTGGGCGGGGGGCGAGCCGGGGAGCTGTTTTTT. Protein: CASSVGGGRAGELFF.

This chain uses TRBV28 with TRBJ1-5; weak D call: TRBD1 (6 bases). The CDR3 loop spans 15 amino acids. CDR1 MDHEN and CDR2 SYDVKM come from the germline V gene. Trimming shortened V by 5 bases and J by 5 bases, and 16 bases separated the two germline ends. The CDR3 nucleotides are TGTGCCAGCAGTAGGGGGGGCCCGCTTGATCAGCCCCAGCATTTT. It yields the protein CASSRGGPLDQPQHF. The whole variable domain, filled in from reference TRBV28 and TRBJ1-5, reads DVKVTQSSRYLVKRTGEKVFLECVQDMDHENMFWYRQDPGLGLRLIYFSYDVKMKEKGDIPEGYSVSREKKERFSLILESASTNQTSMYLCASSRGGPLDQPQHFGDGTRLSIL.

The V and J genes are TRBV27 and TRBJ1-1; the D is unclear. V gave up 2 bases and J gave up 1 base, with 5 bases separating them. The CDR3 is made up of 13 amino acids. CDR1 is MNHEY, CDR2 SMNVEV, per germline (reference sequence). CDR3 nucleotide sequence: TGTGCCAGCAGTTTAGGCCCGAACACTGAAGCTTTCTTT. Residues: CASSLGPNTEAFF.

CDR3 sequence: CASSLGASGSGNTIYF. The CDR3 DNA sequence: TGTGCCAGCAGTCTCGGAGCGTCGGGCTCTGGAAACACCATATATTTT. The chain couples TRBV27 to TRBJ1-3; no reliable D call. Germline V gene sequence: CDR1 MNHEY, CDR2 SMNVEV (reference sequence). Trimming pared 5 bases from V and 0 bases from J, leaving 14 bases between. This CDR3 has 16 residues.

The CDR3 reads CASSAKNQPQHF. The CDR3 DNA reads as TGTGCCAGCAGTGCGAAGAATCAGCCCCAGCATTTT. The chain combines TRBV28 with TRBJ1-5; D is unclear. Germline CDR1 is MDHEN and CDR2 is SYDVKM. V was pared by 5 bases and J by 4 bases, with 6 bases between. There are 12 residues in the CDR3.

The CDR3: CAWSNTITWFIAFF. DNA of the CDR3: TGTGCCTGGAGTAACACTATCACATGGTTCATAGCTTTCTTT. V is TRBV30 and J is TRBJ1-1, with unresolved D. There are 14 residues in the CDR3. Germline values: CDR1 GTSNPN, CDR2 SVGIG (reference sequence). V shed 2 bases and J shed 10 bases, with 20 bases lying between them.

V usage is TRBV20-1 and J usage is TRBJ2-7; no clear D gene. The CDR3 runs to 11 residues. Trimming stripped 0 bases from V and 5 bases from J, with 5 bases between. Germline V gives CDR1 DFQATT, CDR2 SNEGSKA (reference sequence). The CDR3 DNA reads TGCAGTGCTAGAGATTATGACGAGCAGTACTTC. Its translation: CSARDYDEQYF.

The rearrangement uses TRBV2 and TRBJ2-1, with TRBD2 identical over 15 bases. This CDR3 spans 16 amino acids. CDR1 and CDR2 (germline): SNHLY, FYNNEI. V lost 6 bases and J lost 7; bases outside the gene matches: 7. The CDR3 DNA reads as TGTGCCAGCAGCGTTAATGGACTAGCGGGGGGGAATGAGCAGTTCTTC. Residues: CASSVNGLAGGNEQFF.

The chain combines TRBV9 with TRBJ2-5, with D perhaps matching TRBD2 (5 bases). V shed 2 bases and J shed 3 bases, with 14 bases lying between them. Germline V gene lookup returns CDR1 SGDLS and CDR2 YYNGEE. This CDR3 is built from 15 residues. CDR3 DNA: TGTGCCAGCAGCGTCGGAGGAACGCTCGAAGAGACCCAGTACTTC. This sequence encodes CASSVGGTLEETQYF.

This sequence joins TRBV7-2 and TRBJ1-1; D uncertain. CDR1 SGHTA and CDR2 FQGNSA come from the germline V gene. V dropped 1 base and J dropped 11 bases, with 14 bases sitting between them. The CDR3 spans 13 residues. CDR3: CASSLVWRCGAFF. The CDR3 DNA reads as TGTGCCAGCAGCTTAGTCTGGAGGTGTGGGGCTTTCTTT.